The clone carrying this T cell receptor (beta chain) appeared once. Sequencing was performed with immunoSEQ multiplex PCR; in TCRdb, only in-frame clones are kept and a portion is missing. The sample has tens of thousands of clones; around 93% are singletons. The data were obtained in a study of T cell changes during pregnancy in multiple sclerosis. Looked up from germline, CDR1 is MDHEN and CDR2 is SYDVKM. There are 14 residues in the CDR3. V was pared by 3 bases and J by 1 base, with 9 bases between. Specimen: peripheral blood, collected in the first trimester of pregnancy. The sequence came from a female donor with multiple sclerosis, enrolled in a pregnancy study. The chain links TRBV28 to TRBJ1-1; no definite D call. CDR3 bases: TGTGCCAGCAGTTTGTACCAGCGGAACACTGAAGCTTTCTTT. As protein: CASSLYQRNTEAFF.